Here is one T cell receptor beta chain with its context. Its antigen is unidentified. One entry per CDR3 protein results from TCRdb running MiXCR on the RT-PCR reads. The sample records more than 200,000 distinct CDR3 sequences, 12% being singletons. The sample originates from a study of response to subunit inactivated influenza vaccine. Points from the study as a whole: It was the authors' suggestion that each seasonal influenza vaccination recruits few new T cells.

The CDR3 contains 13 residues. The V end lost 8 bases, the J end lost 7 bases, and 15 bases lay between the germline ends. Germline V gene data show CDR1 as SNHLY and CDR2 as FYNNEI. The chain joins TRBV2 to TRBJ2-1, with a tentative D call TRBD1 (5 bases). The TCR sequence derives from a man in his forties or fifties who received an inactivated influenza vaccine. Sequences were derived from non-naive T cells sorted from PBMCs, sampled approximately 15 days before vaccination. CDR3 DNA: TGTGCCAGCTCACAGGATTACGGAAATGAGCAGTTCTTC. Translation gives CASSQDYGNEQFF.